The present entry profiles one T cell receptor beta chain with its context. Trimming removed 6 bases from V and 6 bases from J, with 12 bases in between. The CDR3 has 13 amino acids. In the source study's methods: Estimated nucleated cell counts came from reference gene primer amplification. Repertoires were generated with immunoSEQ multiplex PCR, while TCRdb's copy carries only in-frame clones and drops some. D and trimming come from the DNA, and the V and J calls and clone size come from that table. The sample lists around 150,000 clones, 75% to 90% occurring once. These data are taken from a study of blood T cell repertoires in COVID-19. Study in general: Researchers got acute and convalescent COVID-19 samples from the United States, Italy and Spain. Sample material is recorded as cDNA or gDNA derived from T cells, B-cell-depleted T cells, or PBMCs.

The rearrangement uses TRBV12-3 or TRBV12-4 and TRBJ2-1; D may be TRBD2 (5 bases). Sequences were obtained from peripheral blood. The clonotype was recovered from a woman aged 55-69 years with active COVID-19. CDR3 in amino acids: CASRQRGSNEQFF. The CDR3 DNA sequence: TGTGCCAGCAGACAACGGGGTTCCAATGAGCAGTTCTTC.